This T cell receptor (beta chain) emerged from a study of shared clonotypes between healthy human individuals. Study-level background: Sampling drew on donors who were two women and a few men aged 18 to 49.

Assay: immunoSEQ multiplex PCR; the TCRdb copy retains only in-frame clones and omits some. The sample shows approximately 100,000 clones, around 65% of them seen only once. CDR1 KGHSH and CDR2 LQKENI come from the germline V gene. The length of the CDR3 is 11 residues. In CD8 memory, CD45RO+ cells were put together with CCR7-negative CD45RA+ TemRA cells. General study points: Represented genetic and exposure-history diversity was restricted by having few donors. The naive CD4 repertoires of a handful of donors were compared, and around 4.9% of clonotypes were shared.

In the case of this clone: Its target is unknown.

Sequenced input: memory CD8+ T cells sorted from blood. Subset given: CD45RO+ cells pooled with CCR7-negative TemRA cells. The chain couples TRBV18 to TRBJ2-5; D not certain. The J call may be wrong; the DNA end is better matched by TRBJ2-7. The TCR was taken from a woman aged 25-40 years in good health. CDR3 amino acids: CASSPAYEQYF. The CDR3 coding sequence is TGTGCCAGCTCACCAGCGTACGAGCAGTACTTC.